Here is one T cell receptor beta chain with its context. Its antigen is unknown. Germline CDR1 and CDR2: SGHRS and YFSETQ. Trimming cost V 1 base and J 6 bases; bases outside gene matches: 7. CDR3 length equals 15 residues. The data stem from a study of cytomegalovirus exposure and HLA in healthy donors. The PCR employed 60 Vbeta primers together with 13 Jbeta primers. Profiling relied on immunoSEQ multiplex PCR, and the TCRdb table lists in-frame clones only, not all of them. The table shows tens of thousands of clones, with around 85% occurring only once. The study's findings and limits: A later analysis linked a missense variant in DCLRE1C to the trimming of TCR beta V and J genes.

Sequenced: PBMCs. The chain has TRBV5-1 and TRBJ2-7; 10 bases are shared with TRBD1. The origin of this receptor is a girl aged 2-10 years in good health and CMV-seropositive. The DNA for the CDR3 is TGCGCCAGCAGCTTGCTGGGACAGGGGACCGGCGAGCAGTACTTC. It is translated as CASSLLGQGTGEQYF.